The present entry profiles one TCR beta chain with its context. The sample belongs to a study of control samples from healthy donors and cancer patients. TCRdb keeps only in-frame clones here, not all; method: immunoSEQ multiplex PCR. Among about 67,000 clones, around 87% were seen once, and the ten largest hold under 3%. The CDR3 has 13 residues. V lost 0 bases and J lost 6, with 8 bases in between. Germline CDR1 reads SGHRS; CDR2 reads YFSETQ. The chain is built from TRBV5-1 and TRBJ2-3, with D perhaps matching TRBD2 (5 bases). Specimen: PBMCs. The TCR sequence derives from a woman between 45 and 60 years old with head and neck cancer. The CDR3 loop is CASSLGSADTQYF. The CDR3 DNA is TGCGCCAGCAGCTTGGGTAGCGCCGATACGCAGTATTTT. The full variable domain, with the rest looked up from reference TRBV5-1 and TRBJ2-3, is KAGVTQTPRYLIKTRGQQVTLSCSPISGHRSVSWYQQTPGQGLQFLFEYFSETQRNKGNFPGRFSGRQFSNSRSEMNVSTLELGDSALYLCASSLGSADTQYFGPGTRLTVL.